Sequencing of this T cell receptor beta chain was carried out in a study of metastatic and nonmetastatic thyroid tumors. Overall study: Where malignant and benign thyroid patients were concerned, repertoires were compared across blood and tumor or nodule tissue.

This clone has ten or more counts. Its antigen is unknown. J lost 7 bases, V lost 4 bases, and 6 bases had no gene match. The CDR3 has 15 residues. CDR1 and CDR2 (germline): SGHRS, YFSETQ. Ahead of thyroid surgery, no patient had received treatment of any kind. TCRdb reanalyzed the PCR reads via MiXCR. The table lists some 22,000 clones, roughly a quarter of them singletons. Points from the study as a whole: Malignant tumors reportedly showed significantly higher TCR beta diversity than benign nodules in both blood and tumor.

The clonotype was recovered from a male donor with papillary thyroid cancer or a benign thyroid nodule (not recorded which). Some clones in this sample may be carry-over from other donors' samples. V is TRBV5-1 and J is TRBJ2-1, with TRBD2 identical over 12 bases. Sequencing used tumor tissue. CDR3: CASSRLAGGGNEQFF. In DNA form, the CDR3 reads TGCGCCAGCAGCCGTCTAGCGGGAGGGGGGAATGAGCAGTTCTTC.